This TCR beta chain was identified during a study of a mutant IDH1 vaccine in newly diagnosed glioma. Across the whole study: Treatment recipients were approximately 62% male and 37.5% female, and their mean age was around 40 years. Receipt of radiotherapy, temozolomide, or both preceded the study, and most received both.

The method was immunoSEQ multiplex PCR; TCRdb's version includes in-frame clones alone and lacks a portion of them. The sample yields about 21,000 clones, over 85% seen once. Worth noting for this clone: Its cognate antigen is unknown. One end of the junction does not line up with germline, which may come from a read error.

Germline loops: CDR1 MNHNY, CDR2 SVGAGI (reference sequence). The CDR3 runs 14 residues. Indicated time point: week 11, during vaccination. Vaccinated patients received 300 ug of mutant IDH1 20-mer peptide per dose, with topical imiquimod. Each donor presented with a new WHO grade 3 or 4 astrocytoma that tested IDH1-mutant and showed ATRX loss. Material: PBMCs, obtained from a glioma patient whose treatment included an IDH1 peptide vaccine. This receptor was identified in a woman between 40 and 50 years old with glioma. V usage is TRBV6-6 and J usage is TRBJ1-2; D unresolved. The CDR3 DNA reads as TGTGCCAGCCACAGAGTGAGAGGAAACTCTGGCTACACCTTC. Protein: CASHRVRGNSGYTF.